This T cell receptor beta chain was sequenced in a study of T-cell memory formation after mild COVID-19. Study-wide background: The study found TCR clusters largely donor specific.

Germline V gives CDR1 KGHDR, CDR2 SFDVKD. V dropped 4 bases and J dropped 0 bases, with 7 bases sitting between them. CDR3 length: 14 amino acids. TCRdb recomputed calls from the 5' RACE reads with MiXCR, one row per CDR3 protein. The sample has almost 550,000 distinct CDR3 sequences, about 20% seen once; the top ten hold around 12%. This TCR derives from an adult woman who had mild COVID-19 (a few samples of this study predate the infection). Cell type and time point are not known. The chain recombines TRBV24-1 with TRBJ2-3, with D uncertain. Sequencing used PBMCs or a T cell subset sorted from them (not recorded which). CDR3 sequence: CATSDMTSTDTQYF. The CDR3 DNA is TGTGCCACCAGTGACATGACAAGCACAGATACGCAGTATTTT.